Listed below are T cell receptor beta chains from one sample, sequenced in a study of neoadjuvant anti-PD-1 for oral cavity cancer. The method was immunoSEQ multiplex PCR; TCRdb's version includes in-frame clones alone and lacks a portion of them. The sample consists of approximately 15,000 clones, around 64% of them appearing once. The source was PBMCs, collected before nivolumab (anti-PD-1) treatment. The receptors here all came from a person aged 35-79 years with oral cavity squamous cell carcinoma. Both conserved end residues are part of each CDR3. Fields, in order: V gene, D gene, J gene, clone size, CDR3 DNA, CDR3 protein. A D gene is named only where the DNA matches it firmly. Part of the rows lack a size; the others show once, few, many or a class for expanded clones.

v_gene: TRBV18; d_gene: -; j_gene: TRBJ2-3; abundance: few; CDR3nt: TGTGCCAGCTCACCACTCCCCCGTGAATCAGATACGCAGTATTTT; CDR3aa: CASSPLPRESDTQYF
v_gene: TRBV30; d_gene: -; j_gene: TRBJ2-7; abundance: -; CDR3nt: TGTGCCTGGAGGGGTGTGATGAGGCAGTACTTC; CDR3aa: CAWRGVMRQYF
v_gene: TRBV6-5; d_gene: -; j_gene: TRBJ1-2; abundance: -; CDR3nt: TGTGCCAGCAGTACAAGGGTAGGAGGAACCTATGGCTACACCTTC; CDR3aa: CASSTRVGGTYGYTF
v_gene: TRBV5-1; d_gene: -; j_gene: TRBJ2-2; abundance: few; CDR3nt: TGCGCCAGCAGCCCCGGGGCGCCGAACACCGGGGAGCTGTTTTTT; CDR3aa: CASSPGAPNTGELFF
v_gene: TRBV7-2; d_gene: -; j_gene: TRBJ2-3; abundance: once; CDR3nt: TGTGCCAGCAGCTTAGACTCCAGCCTCACAGATACGCAGTATTTT; CDR3aa: CASSLDSSLTDTQYF
v_gene: TRBV28; d_gene: TRBD2; j_gene: TRBJ2-7; abundance: once; CDR3nt: TGTGCCAGCACTCAGGGTAGCGGGATCCGTGAGGGGTACTTC; CDR3aa: CASTQGSGIREGYF
v_gene: TRBV2; d_gene: -; j_gene: TRBJ2-7; abundance: few; CDR3nt: TGTGCCAGCAGGATCCCTACATCCTACGAGCAGTACTTC; CDR3aa: CASRIPTSYEQYF
v_gene: TRBV4-1; d_gene: -; j_gene: TRBJ2-3; abundance: -; CDR3nt: TGCGCCAGCAGCCAAACGGAGCCCGATACGCAGTATTTT; CDR3aa: CASSQTEPDTQYF
v_gene: TRBV4-2; d_gene: TRBD2; j_gene: TRBJ2-3; abundance: -; CDR3nt: TGTGCCAGCAGCCACGATACTAGCGGGAGGGCCACAGATACGCAGTATTTT; CDR3aa: CASSHDTSGRATDTQYF
v_gene: TRBV6-6; d_gene: TRBD2; j_gene: TRBJ2-2; abundance: -; CDR3nt: TGTGCCAGCACGGGACTAGCGGGAGACACCGGGGAGCTGTTTTTT; CDR3aa: CASTGLAGDTGELFF
v_gene: TRBV11-2; d_gene: -; j_gene: TRBJ2-7; abundance: -; CDR3nt: TGTGCCAGCAGCTTAAGGAGCAGGGTCTACGAGCAGTACTTC; CDR3aa: CASSLRSRVYEQYF
v_gene: TRBV10-2; d_gene: TRBD2; j_gene: TRBJ2-3; abundance: few; CDR3nt: TGCGCCAGCGCCCCCCCCGGAGAACTAGCGGGAGACACAGATACGCAGTATTTT; CDR3aa: CASAPPGELAGDTDTQYF
v_gene: TRBV6-5; d_gene: TRBD1; j_gene: TRBJ1-5; abundance: -; CDR3nt: TGTGCCAGCAGCCCCAGGGGGCGGTACAATCAGCCCCAGCATTTT; CDR3aa: CASSPRGRYNQPQHF
v_gene: TRBV29-1; d_gene: -; j_gene: TRBJ1-4; abundance: -; CDR3nt: TGCAGCGCCTCAGGGAGGAGCGAAAAACTGTTTTTT; CDR3aa: CSASGRSEKLFF
v_gene: TRBV20-1; d_gene: -; j_gene: TRBJ1-1; abundance: -; CDR3nt: TGCAGTGCTGTCAGAAACACTGAAGCTTTCTTT; CDR3aa: CSAVRNTEAFF
v_gene: TRBV27; d_gene: -; j_gene: TRBJ1-3; abundance: -; CDR3nt: TGTGCCAGCAGCCCCGATTATACGGGTGGAAACACCATATATTTT; CDR3aa: CASSPDYTGGNTIYF
v_gene: TRBV7-2; d_gene: -; j_gene: TRBJ1-2; abundance: -; CDR3nt: TGTGCCAGCAGCTTAGGGCAGAACTATGGCTACACCTTC; CDR3aa: CASSLGQNYGYTF
v_gene: TRBV6-1; d_gene: -; j_gene: TRBJ2-2; abundance: -; CDR3nt: TGTGCCAGCCTCCCTGCAGGGATGGAAACCGGGGAGCTGTTTTTT; CDR3aa: CASLPAGMETGELFF
v_gene: TRBV19; d_gene: -; j_gene: TRBJ1-5; abundance: -; CDR3nt: TGTGCCAGTAGTATGGGCAGAAATAGCAATCAGCCCCAGCATTTT; CDR3aa: CASSMGRNSNQPQHF
v_gene: TRBV4-1; d_gene: TRBD1; j_gene: TRBJ1-2; abundance: few; CDR3nt: TGCGCCAGCAGCCAAGACCATCAGGGGGCGCAATTTGATGGCTACACCTTC; CDR3aa: CASSQDHQGAQFDGYTF
v_gene: TRBV4-1; d_gene: TRBD1; j_gene: TRBJ1-1; abundance: -; CDR3nt: TGCGCCAGCAGCCAAGAAGGGGACAGGGCGAACACTGAAGCTTTCTTT; CDR3aa: CASSQEGDRANTEAFF
v_gene: TRBV5-1; d_gene: -; j_gene: TRBJ1-2; abundance: -; CDR3nt: TGCGCCAGCAGCTTCTATAACAGGGATGGGGGCTACACCTTC; CDR3aa: CASSFYNRDGGYTF
v_gene: TRBV10-2; d_gene: -; j_gene: TRBJ1-1; abundance: -; CDR3nt: TGCGCCAGCAGGGCGATTCCCATGAACACTGAAGCTTTCTTT; CDR3aa: CASRAIPMNTEAFF
v_gene: TRBV20-1; d_gene: -; j_gene: TRBJ2-1; abundance: -; CDR3nt: TGCAGTGCTCCCGACAGCAATGAGCAGTTCTTC; CDR3aa: CSAPDSNEQFF
v_gene: TRBV19; d_gene: TRBD2; j_gene: TRBJ2-5; abundance: -; CDR3nt: TGTGCCAGTAGTACGCGCCTTACTAGCGGGAGACGGGGAGAGACCCAGTACTTC; CDR3aa: CASSTRLTSGRRGETQYF
v_gene: TRBV6-5; d_gene: -; j_gene: TRBJ1-1; abundance: -; CDR3nt: TGTGCCAGCAGTTACCAACCCGACAGGTTGAACACTGAAGCTTTCTTT; CDR3aa: CASSYQPDRLNTEAFF
v_gene: TRBV5-1; d_gene: -; j_gene: TRBJ1-2; abundance: few; CDR3nt: TGCGCCAGCAGCTTGGATGGGAGAGAACTCTATGGCTACACCTTC; CDR3aa: CASSLDGRELYGYTF
v_gene: TRBV5-1; d_gene: -; j_gene: TRBJ2-1; abundance: few; CDR3nt: TGCGCCAGCAGCTTGCAGCCGGGGGCGTCAGTCGTCTACAATGAGCAGTTCTTC; CDR3aa: CASSLQPGASVVYNEQFF
v_gene: TRBV18; d_gene: TRBD1; j_gene: TRBJ2-7; abundance: -; CDR3nt: TGTGCCAGCTTCCGGGACAGAGGGGGCGAGCAGTACTTC; CDR3aa: CASFRDRGGEQYF
v_gene: TRBV10-3; d_gene: TRBD2; j_gene: TRBJ2-1; abundance: -; CDR3nt: TGTGCCATCGGAGTGGGACTAGCGGGAGCTAATGAGCAGTTCTTC; CDR3aa: CAIGVGLAGANEQFF
v_gene: TRBV7-2; d_gene: TRBD1; j_gene: TRBJ1-5; abundance: -; CDR3nt: TGTGCCAGCAGCTTAGCGGGGGGACAGGCCAGCAATCAGCCCCAGCATTTT; CDR3aa: CASSLAGGQASNQPQHF
v_gene: TRBV5-4; d_gene: TRBD1; j_gene: TRBJ1-2; abundance: -; CDR3nt: TGTGCCAGCAGCTTGCGTAGTACAGGGGGTTACGGCTACACCTTC; CDR3aa: CASSLRSTGGYGYTF
v_gene: TRBV19; d_gene: -; j_gene: TRBJ2-7; abundance: few; CDR3nt: TGTGCCAGTAGGGTGACAGGGGAGGGTAGGGGCGAGCAGTACTTC; CDR3aa: CASRVTGEGRGEQYF
v_gene: TRBV11-2; d_gene: TRBD2; j_gene: TRBJ2-5; abundance: -; CDR3nt: TGTGCCAGCAGCTTTTTTTCGGGGGGGGTCGGGAGGAAAGAGACCCAGTACTTC; CDR3aa: CASSFFSGGVGRKETQYF
v_gene: TRBV27; d_gene: -; j_gene: TRBJ1-6; abundance: -; CDR3nt: TGTGCCAGCAGTTTTCGAGCAAGCGGTTCACCCCTCCACTTT; CDR3aa: CASSFRASGSPLHF
v_gene: TRBV7-6; d_gene: TRBD2; j_gene: TRBJ2-3; abundance: once; CDR3nt: TGTGCCAGCAGCTCCGCAGGGACTAGGGCCACAGATACGCAGTATTTT; CDR3aa: CASSSAGTRATDTQYF
v_gene: TRBV6-5; d_gene: -; j_gene: TRBJ1-1; abundance: -; CDR3nt: TGTGCCAGCAGTTACTCCATCCGGGAGGAAGCTTTCTTT; CDR3aa: CASSYSIREEAFF
v_gene: TRBV2; d_gene: -; j_gene: TRBJ1-1; abundance: -; CDR3nt: TGTGCCAGCAATCGAAGAAATAAAGCTTTCTTT; CDR3aa: CASNRRNKAFF
v_gene: TRBV2; d_gene: -; j_gene: TRBJ1-1; abundance: -; CDR3nt: TGTGCCAGCAGTGAAGGTTGGGGTATCACTGAAGCTTTCTTT; CDR3aa: CASSEGWGITEAFF
v_gene: TRBV6-6; d_gene: -; j_gene: TRBJ1-3; abundance: few; CDR3nt: TGTGCCAGCAGTTACTCGATAGGGAACAGAAACACCATATATTTT; CDR3aa: CASSYSIGNRNTIYF
v_gene: TRBV7-8; d_gene: TRBD1; j_gene: TRBJ1-5; abundance: few; CDR3nt: TGTGCCAGCAGCCCACTCAGGGGGCTTAGAAATCAGCCCCAGCATTTT; CDR3aa: CASSPLRGLRNQPQHF
v_gene: TRBV28; d_gene: -; j_gene: TRBJ2-3; abundance: -; CDR3nt: TGTGCCAGCAGTTCGACAGCAGATACGCAGTATTTT; CDR3aa: CASSSTADTQYF
v_gene: TRBV5-5; d_gene: TRBD1; j_gene: TRBJ2-7; abundance: few; CDR3nt: TGTGCCAGCAGCTTGGCGACAGGGAAAACGGCAGCCTACGAGCAGTACTTC; CDR3aa: CASSLATGKTAAYEQYF
v_gene: TRBV5-1; d_gene: -; j_gene: TRBJ1-5; abundance: -; CDR3nt: TGCGCCAGCAGCTTGGGAGGAATAAGCAATCAGCCCCAGCATTTT; CDR3aa: CASSLGGISNQPQHF
v_gene: TRBV27; d_gene: -; j_gene: TRBJ1-1; abundance: few; CDR3nt: TGTGCCAGCAGTTTAGGACCTGAAGCTTTCTTT; CDR3aa: CASSLGPEAFF
v_gene: TRBV15; d_gene: TRBD1; j_gene: TRBJ1-1; abundance: -; CDR3nt: TGTGCCACCAGCAGAGGCATGACAGGGGACACTGAAGCTTTCTTT; CDR3aa: CATSRGMTGDTEAFF
v_gene: TRBV25-1; d_gene: TRBD1; j_gene: TRBJ1-4; abundance: -; CDR3nt: TGTGCCAGCAGGGTCCAGGGGGCGAATGAAAAACTGTTTTTT; CDR3aa: CASRVQGANEKLFF
v_gene: TRBV27; d_gene: -; j_gene: TRBJ1-5; abundance: -; CDR3nt: TGTGCCAGCTCGCCCTTCACAGGGTTAACCCATCAGCCCCAGCATTTT; CDR3aa: CASSPFTGLTHQPQHF
v_gene: TRBV5-4; d_gene: -; j_gene: TRBJ1-2; abundance: -; CDR3nt: TGTGCCAGCAGCTTGAAGGGGGACACTGGCTACACCTTC; CDR3aa: CASSLKGDTGYTF
v_gene: TRBV6-1; d_gene: -; j_gene: TRBJ1-1; abundance: few; CDR3nt: -; CDR3aa: CASILGQGIGAEAFF
v_gene: TRBV13; d_gene: TRBD1; j_gene: TRBJ2-7; abundance: -; CDR3nt: TGTGCCAGCAGCCCTACGGGACAGTCCTACGAGCAGTACTTC; CDR3aa: CASSPTGQSYEQYF
v_gene: TRBV19; d_gene: -; j_gene: TRBJ1-3; abundance: -; CDR3nt: TGTGCCAGTAGTATTGGGTTGAGCTCTGGAAACACCATATATTTT; CDR3aa: CASSIGLSSGNTIYF
v_gene: TRBV18; d_gene: -; j_gene: TRBJ1-5; abundance: once; CDR3nt: TGTGCCAGCCGACCCCAGGGAAATAGCAATCAGCCCCAGCATTTT; CDR3aa: CASRPQGNSNQPQHF